This T cell receptor beta chain appears in the sequencing data of a study of blood T cell repertoires in COVID-19. The overall study: Samples taken during acute and convalescent COVID-19 were collected in the United States, Italy and Spain. Nucleic acid was either cDNA or gDNA, and it came from T cells, B-cell-depleted T cells, or PBMCs.

Methods used by the authors: Amplification of reference gene primers was used by the study to estimate nucleated cell counts. Sequenced by immunoSEQ multiplex PCR; TCRdb stores in-frame clones only, minus some. That table furnishes V, J and clone size, whereas the DNA furnished D and trimming. The table records around 68,000 clones, roughly nine tenths of them present only once. V shed 3 bases and J 7 bases; nucleotides not matched to a gene: 3. The CDR3 spans 16 residues. Germline CDR1 is LGHDT and CDR2 is YNNKEL (reference sequence). The chain carries TRBV3-1 (or the pseudogene TRBV3-2) and TRBJ2-1; 16 bases are shared with TRBD2. The sequenced material came from peripheral blood. This receptor was taken from a man over 45 with active COVID-19. The CDR3 reads CASSHSGLAGGNEQFF. The CDR3 nucleotides read TGTGCCAGCAGCCACTCGGGACTAGCGGGGGGGAATGAGCAGTTCTTC.